The 23 T cell receptor beta chains below all came from one sample that was sequenced in a study of T-cell reconstitution after alpha-beta-depleted transplantation in children. Unique molecular identifiers were incorporated during preparation of the TCRbeta library. TCRdb re-called the PCR reads through MiXCR, storing one row per CDR3 protein. Among about 540,000 distinct CDR3 sequences listed, around 19% were seen once. The source was PBMCs from the stem cell graft donor, collected from the stem cell graft. The receptors shown here come from a human donor who donated a stem cell graft to a child with acute lymphoblastic leukemia.

This chain connects TRBV27 to TRBJ2-2; 8 bases line up with TRBD1. Germline V gene lookup returns CDR1 MNHEY and CDR2 SMNVEV (reference sequence). The CDR3 spans 15 residues. The V gene end was trimmed by 3 bases and the J gene end by 7 bases; junction bases not matched to a gene: 7. CDR3 coding DNA: TGTGCCAGCAGTTTCCAGGGACAGGCGGGCGGGGAGCTGTTTTTT. Translated, it gives CASSFQGQAGGELFF.

This clonotype has a handful of counts. V usage is TRBV18 and J usage is TRBJ2-4, with 9 bases fitting TRBD2. Germline trimming cut 3 bases from V and 7 bases from J; bases unmatched to any gene: 10. The CDR3 totals 16 residues. In germline, CDR1 is KGHSH, CDR2 LQKENI. The CDR3: CASSPSLAGVVNIQYF. CDR3 DNA sequence: TGTGCCAGCTCACCGAGTTTAGCGGGAGTTGTGAACATTCAGTACTTC.

This clonotype was counted only a few times. The V call is TRBV5-1, the J call TRBJ2-1; D perhaps matches TRBD1 (5 bases). Germline V lookup: CDR1 SGHRS, CDR2 YFSETQ. V gave up 2 bases and J gave up 0 bases, with 15 bases separating them. The CDR3 runs 17 residues. The CDR3 region is CASSFRGGVSSYNEQFF. DNA of the CDR3: TGCGCCAGCAGCTTTAGGGGCGGCGTGAGCTCCTACAATGAGCAGTTCTTC.

This clonotype was detected only a few times. The rearrangement uses TRBV20-1 and TRBJ1-1, with no clear D. Germline V gene lookup returns CDR1 DFQATT and CDR2 SNEGSKA (reference sequence). Trimming removed 5 bases at V and 7 bases at J, with 11 bases between. The CDR3 has 11 residues. CDR3 sequence: CSAPWGFEAFF. In DNA form, the CDR3 reads TGCAGTGCTCCCTGGGGTTTTGAAGCTTTCTTT.

This clonotype occurred a few times. The V gene is TRBV5-1, the J gene TRBJ2-7; D is unclear. Germline CDR1 reads SGHRS; CDR2 reads YFSETQ. This CDR3 region has 14 residues. V gave up 4 bases and J gave up 6 bases, with 17 bases separating them. In DNA form, the CDR3 reads TGCGCCAGCAGCCTGCCGGCACAGCCTGGCGAGCAGTACTTC. It specifies CASSLPAQPGEQYF.

The chain carries TRBV4-1 and TRBJ1-2, with a weak D call TRBD1 (6 bases). The length of the CDR3 is 13 residues. The germline V gene encodes CDR1 MGHRA and CDR2 YSYEKL. The V and J ends lost 4 bases and 6 bases respectively, with 12 bases between them. CDR3 DNA sequence: TGCGCCAGCAGCCTTAACAGGGTGGATGGCTACACCTTC. Translating it yields CASSLNRVDGYTF.

This clonotype was observed at least ten times. The chain has TRBV9 and TRBJ1-1, with TRBD1 matching 7 bases. CDR1 and CDR2 from the germline V gene are SGDLS and YYNGEE. Unmatched junction bases numbered 2, after V lost 2 bases and J lost 1 base. This CDR3 region has 14 residues. The CDR3 region has the DNA TGTGCCAGCAGCGTCGGACAGGCGAACACTGAAGCTTTCTTT. This gives the protein CASSVGQANTEAFF. Filled out from reference TRBV9 and TRBJ1-1, the complete variable domain reads DSGVTQTPKHLITATGQRVTLRCSPRSGDLSVYWYQQSLDQGLQFLIQYYNGEERAKGNILERFSAQQFPDLHSELNLSSLELGDSALYFCASSVGQANTEAFFGQGTRLTVV.

V is TRBV7-2 and J is TRBJ2-1; 9 nucleotides line up with TRBD1. Germline V CDR1 and CDR2: SGHTA, FQGNSA. This CDR3 is built from 13 residues. V lost 3 bases, J lost 8 bases, and 2 bases stayed unmatched. CDR3 protein: CASSFDRGDEQFF. The CDR3 DNA reads TGTGCCAGCAGCTTTGACAGGGGGGATGAGCAGTTCTTC.

V gene TRBV11-1 combines with J gene TRBJ2-7, with D maybe TRBD1 (6 bases). Trimming pared 4 bases from V and 0 bases from J, leaving 10 bases between. Germline CDR1 and CDR2: SGHAT and FQDESV (reference sequence). The CDR3 sequence is 14 residues long. CDR3 loop: CASSYRTVSYEQYF. The CDR3 DNA sequence: TGTGCCAGCAGCTACCGGACAGTCTCCTACGAGCAGTACTTC.

V usage is TRBV29-1 and J usage is TRBJ2-2; D gene ambiguous. The CDR3 spans 13 residues. V dropped 3 bases and J dropped 2 bases, with 7 bases sitting between them. Germline CDR1 and CDR2: SQVTM and ANQGSEA. CDR3 region: CSVDLTNTGELFF. The CDR3 nucleotides are TGCAGCGTTGATCTGACCAACACCGGGGAGCTGTTTTTT.

The V call is TRBV21-1, the J call TRBJ1-2; whether TRBD1, the table's D call, matches the DNA was not checked. TRBV21-1 constitutes a pseudogene. CDR3 length: 15 residues. In DNA, the CDR3 is TGTGCCAGCAGCACGAAAATTGGGACAGGGGAAGGCTACACCTTC. Translated: CASSTKIGTGEGYTF.

The table lists this clonotype with many counts. V usage is TRBV12-3 or TRBV12-4 and J usage is TRBJ2-7, with 9 bases aligning to TRBD2. The trim removed 2 bases at V and 3 bases at J, leaving 2 bases unmatched. CDR3 length: 14 amino acids. CDR3 residues: CASSLLAGIYEQYF. The CDR3 bases are TGTGCCAGCAGTTTACTAGCGGGGATCTACGAGCAGTACTTC.

A few counts support this clonotype. V and J are TRBV29-1 and TRBJ2-7; 7 bases are shared with TRBD1. Germline CDR1 is SQVTM and CDR2 is ANQGSEA. This CDR3 region has 17 residues. Unmatched junction bases numbered 12, after V lost 0 bases and J lost 1 base. This chain's CDR3 is CSVEDRHSEQGSYEQYF. The DNA for the CDR3 is TGCAGCGTTGAAGATCGTCATTCAGAACAGGGGTCCTACGAGCAGTACTTC.

The CDR3 region has the DNA TGCGCCAGCAGCTTGGGCCAGCGGTCCAGTCCCGGCAATGAGCAGTTCTTC. Translated, it gives CASSLGQRSSPGNEQFF. This sequence joins TRBV5-1 and TRBJ2-1; a weak D match, TRBD2 (5 bases). Trimming removed 0 bases from V and 6 bases from J, with 19 bases in between. The CDR3 is 17 residues long. Germline V gives CDR1 SGHRS, CDR2 YFSETQ.

In its sample, this clonotype was seen a few times. The chain uses TRBV5-6 and TRBJ1-1; unclear D gene. Deletions cut 2 bases from V and 6 bases from J, with 5 bases between. In germline, CDR1 is SGHDT, CDR2 YYEEEE. The CDR3 is 11 amino acids. CDR3 DNA: TGTGCCAGCAGCTTCCACGCTGAAGCTTTCTTT. This sequence encodes CASSFHAEAFF.

The V gene is TRBV13, the J gene TRBJ2-7; D is unclear. There are 14 residues in the CDR3. In germline, CDR1 is PRHDT, CDR2 FYEKMQ (reference sequence). Trimming pared 5 bases from V and 3 bases from J, leaving 14 bases between. CDR3 coding DNA: TGTGCCAGCAGCCTGTTTGGGGTTGGCTACGAGCAGTACTTC. Its translation: CASSLFGVGYEQYF.

Only a few counts were recorded for this clonotype. This chain uses TRBV25-1 with TRBJ1-1; no clear D. V lost 2 bases to trimming and J lost 4 bases, with 14 bases between them. The CDR3 loop spans 15 amino acids. CDR1 MGHDK and CDR2 SYGVNS come from the germline V gene. DNA of the CDR3: TGTGCCAGCAGTGAACCACAAGAGGGCCGCACTGAAGCTTTCTTT. Amino acids: CASSEPQEGRTEAFF. The full variable domain, completed using reference TRBV25-1 and TRBJ1-1, is EADIYQTPRYLVIGTGKKITLECSQTMGHDKMYWYQQDPGMELHLIHYSYGVNSTEKGDLSSESTVSRIRTEHFPLTLESARPSHTSQYLCASSEPQEGRTEAFFGQGTRLTVV.

This clonotype occurred many times. The genes are TRBV19 and TRBJ2-6, with unresolved D. Trimming removed 4 bases at V and 0 bases at J, with 4 bases between. This CDR3 has 14 residues. The germline V gene has CDR1 LNHDA and CDR2 SQIVND (reference sequence). CDR3 sequence (DNA): TGTGCCAGTAGTACGCTCTCTGGGGCCAACGTCCTGACTTTC. Protein: CASSTLSGANVLTF.

The sample holds a few counts of this clonotype. The rearrangement links TRBV12-3 or TRBV12-4 to TRBJ2-3, with no clear D. This CDR3 is 11 amino acids long. V was pared by 10 bases and J by 2 bases, with 7 bases between. DNA of the CDR3: TGTGCCACCGGCTTCACAGATACGCAGTATTTT. Its protein is CATGFTDTQYF.

This clonotype appeared many times. V and J are TRBV5-1 and TRBJ2-4, with D possibly TRBD1 on 6 matching bases. Trimming pared 4 bases from V and 7 bases from J, leaving 15 bases between. This CDR3 has 14 amino acids. The germline V gene encodes CDR1 SGHRS and CDR2 YFSETQ. CDR3 DNA sequence: TGCGCCAGCAGCCCGACCAGGGGATTGAACATTCAGTACTTC. Protein: CASSPTRGLNIQYF.

This clonotype was seen more than once but under ten times. The chain combines TRBV12-3 or TRBV12-4 with TRBJ2-5, with TRBD2 identical over 10 bases. CDR3 length equals 13 residues. V lost 7 bases and J lost 4; bases outside the gene matches: 3. The CDR3 is CASILAGAETQYF. The CDR3 nucleotides read TGTGCCAGCATCCTAGCGGGAGCAGAGACCCAGTACTTC.

As regards this clonotype: Relative to the germline gene, one junction end is altered; a read error may explain this. The chain carries TRBV5-1 and TRBJ2-7; D might be TRBD1 (6 bases). The CDR3 is 13 residues long. The germline gives CDR1 SGHRS, CDR2 YFSETQ. CDR3 amino acids: CASSPPGAAEQYF. The CDR3 DNA is TGCGCCAGCAGCCCGCCAGGGGCCGCCGAGCAATACTTC. Variable domain in full (rest from reference TRBV5-1 and TRBJ2-7): KAGVTQTPRYLIKTRGQQVTLSCSPISGHRSVSWYQQTPGQGLQFLFEYFSETQRNKGNFPGRFSGRQFSNSRSEMNVSTLELGDSALYLCASSPPGAAEQYFGPGTRLTVT.

The chain uses TRBV5-6 and TRBJ1-1; D ambiguous. This CDR3 contains 13 residues. Trimming pared 4 bases from V and 2 bases from J, leaving 9 bases between. Germline V lookup: CDR1 SGHDT, CDR2 YYEEEE. The CDR3 region has the DNA TGTGCCAGCAGCCCCCCTAGCAACACTGAAGCTTTCTTT. Its translation is CASSPPSNTEAFF.